This is a list of T cell receptor beta chains from one sample in a study of response to subunit inactivated influenza vaccine. TCRdb reanalysed the RT-PCR reads using MiXCR and keeps one entry per CDR3 protein. The repertoire consists of around 190,000 distinct CDR3 sequences, with around 9% occurring once and the leading ten covering 9.5% to 13%. The specimen comprised non-naive T cells sorted from PBMCs, sampled on the day of vaccination. The receptor set was obtained from a middle-aged man who received an inactivated influenza vaccine. Each CDR3 is given with its conserved first and last residue. D genes are given only for firm matches. Size tells how often a clone was seen (once, few, many) or the class of an expanded clone, and some rows leave it out.

.	TRBJ2-2	TRBV7-3	.	TGTGCCACGTCTTTAGCAAGGAACACCGGGGAGCTGTTTTTT	CATSLARNTGELFF
TRBD2	TRBJ2-5	TRBV28	.	TGTGCCAGCAGTGTTCCGGGACTAGCGACAGAGACCCAGTACTTC	CASSVPGLATETQYF
TRBD1	TRBJ2-1	TRBV7-9	few	TGTGCCAGCAGCTTAGGGGACAGTCTCCTCTACAATGAGCAGTTCTTC	CASSLGDSLLYNEQFF
TRBD1	TRBJ1-4	TRBV2	many	TGTGCCAGCAGGCAAGGGACAGGGGGAAATGAAAAACTGTTTTTT	CASRQGTGGNEKLFF
TRBD1	TRBJ2-3	TRBV30	few	TGTGCCTGGTATAACCCAGGGGGCTCTAGCACAGATACGCAGTATTTT	CAWYNPGGSSTDTQYF
.	TRBJ1-1	TRBV4-2	.	TGTGCCAGCAGCCAAGACAGGGTGGACACTGAAGCTTTCTTT	CASSQDRVDTEAFF
.	TRBJ2-1	TRBV20-1	.	TGCAGTGCTAGTATAGACGATGAGCAGTTCTTC	CSASIDDEQFF
TRBD2	TRBJ2-7	TRBV6-2/TRBV6-3	few	TGTGCCAGCAGGCCGGGACTAGCGGGCGACGTACGAATTTCGGAGCAGTACTTC	CASRPGLAGDVRISEQYF
TRBD2	TRBJ2-6	TRBV6-1	few	TGTGCCAGCAGTGAAGTTTGGACTAGCGGCTCTGGGGCCAACGTCCTGACTTTC	CASSEVWTSGSGANVLTF
.	TRBJ1-2	TRBV4-2	few	TGTGCCAGCAGCCAAGACCCCGCGGTAATCCACGCTAACTATGGCTACACCTTC	CASSQDPAVIHANYGYTF
.	TRBJ1-4	TRBV12-3/TRBV12-4	many	TGTGCCAGCAGTTTTTCGTGGGGGCGGGAGTCTAATGAAAAACTGTTTTTT	CASSFSWGRESNEKLFF
.	TRBJ1-2	TRBV12-3/TRBV12-4	.	TGTGCCAGCAGTCCATACAGGGCGTCCAACTATGGCTACACCTTC	CASSPYRASNYGYTF
.	TRBJ1-1	TRBV30	.	TGTGCCTGGAGTTGGTCCCAACCACCTGAAGCTTTCTTT	CAWSWSQPPEAFF
.	TRBJ2-2	TRBV6-2/TRBV6-3	.	TGTGCCAGCAGAAACGGGGGAACCGGGGAGCTGTTTTTT	CASRNGGTGELFF
.	TRBJ1-6	TRBV7-8	.	TGTGCCAGCAGCTCGCGGGAGGGTACTAATTCACCCCTCCACTTT	CASSSREGTNSPLHF
TRBD1	TRBJ2-7	TRBV12-3/TRBV12-4	few	TGTGCCAGCAGTTCCAGGACAGGGGGCTCCCACGAGCAGTACTTC	CASSSRTGGSHEQYF
.	TRBJ2-2	TRBV29-1	many	TGCAGCGTTGGCTTTTCGGACACCGGGGAGCTGTTTTTT	CSVGFSDTGELFF
TRBD1	TRBJ1-6	TRBV20-1	few	TGCAGTGCTAGTTATCCGGGACAGGGGCTGGGGTCACCCCTCCACTTT	CSASYPGQGLGSPLHF
.	TRBJ1-6	TRBV7-9	few	TGTGCCAGCAGCGCCCGGACAGCCTATAATTCACCCCTCCACTTT	CASSARTAYNSPLHF
TRBD2	TRBJ2-5	TRBV20-1	many	TGCAGTGCTAGAGATCTAGGGACTACGCAAGAGACCCAGTACTTC	CSARDLGTTQETQYF
.	TRBJ2-5	TRBV6-1	.	TGTGCCAGCAGTATCCCTTCCCAAGAGACCCAGTACTTC	CASSIPSQETQYF
.	TRBJ2-5	TRBV3-1	.	TGTGCCAGCAGCCCCTTGGGGTGGGGGTACCAAGAGACCCAGTACTTC	CASSPLGWGYQETQYF
.	TRBJ2-7	TRBV5-6	.	TGTGCCAGCAGCCCCAGGGTGCTCTACGAGCAGTACTTC	CASSPRVLYEQYF
.	TRBJ1-3	TRBV6-1	few	TGTGCCAGCAAGCGGACGGGCACCATATATTTT	CASKRTGTIYF
.	TRBJ2-5	TRBV27	few	TGTGCCAGCAGTTCTTGGGGGTCGGAGACCCAGTACTTC	CASSSWGSETQYF
.	TRBJ2-5	TRBV28	.	TGTGCCAGCAGTGTCTGGGGGGAAGAGACCCAGTACTTC	CASSVWGEETQYF
.	TRBJ1-2	TRBV29-1	few	TGCAGCGTTCGACAGGCGGGGAACTATGGCTACACCTTC	CSVRQAGNYGYTF
TRBD2	TRBJ2-4	TRBV7-2	.	TGTGCCAGCAGCCACGGGGGGGCGGCCAAAAACATTCAGTACTTC	CASSHGGAAKNIQYF
TRBD2	TRBJ2-7	TRBV4-3	.	TGCGCCAGCAGCCAGGCATTGACTAGCGGGAGGGTGCAGTACTTC	CASSQALTSGRVQYF